The 10 T cell receptor beta chains given below trace back to one sample, sequenced in a study of OX40 agonist ivuxolimab in advanced cancers. TCRdb keeps only in-frame clones here, not all; method: immunoSEQ multiplex PCR. This sample has about 45,000 clones, with 85% to 95% found just once. Sequenced here: CD4+ or CD8+ T cells sorted from blood, sampled in a trial of the OX40 agonist ivuxolimab. These receptor sequences come from an adult with an advanced solid tumor such as melanoma, head and neck, liver or kidney cancer.

V is TRBV28 and J is TRBJ2-1, with TRBD2 matching over 12 bases. V dropped 7 bases and J dropped 4; count of bases not matched to a gene: 5. The CDR3 is 15 residues long. The germline V gene has CDR1 MDHEN and CDR2 SYDVKM. The CDR3 region has the DNA TGTGCCAGCACTAGCGGGAGGGCCCATTACAATGAGCAGTTCTTC. Protein sequence: CASTSGRAHYNEQFF.

This chain joins TRBV7-8 and TRBJ1-3; 7 bases map to TRBD1. The CDR3 spans 18 residues. J lost 0 bases, V lost 4 bases, and 12 bases had no gene match. Germline CDR1 reads SGHVS; CDR2 reads FQNEAQ. CDR3 in amino acids: CASSSGQTLSGSGNTIYF. The CDR3 DNA follows: TGTGCCAGCAGCTCGGGACAGACCCTCTCCGGCTCTGGAAACACCATATATTTT.

V gene TRBV30 combines with J gene TRBJ1-2; possible D gene TRBD1, 5 bases. There are 14 residues in the CDR3. CDR1 and CDR2 from the germline V gene are GTSNPN and SVGIG (reference sequence). Deletions cut 1 base from V and 7 bases from J, with 16 bases between. The CDR3 DNA is TGTGCCTGGAGTGAGGACCCAGGGCGGGGTGGCTACACCTTC. Its translation is CAWSEDPGRGGYTF.

This clone was seen a single time. The chain is built from TRBV2 and TRBJ2-1, with TRBD2 as a possible D gene (6 bases). This CDR3 region has 14 residues. Germline V gene sequence: CDR1 SNHLY, CDR2 FYNNEI. V gave up 8 bases and J gave up 2 bases, with 13 bases separating them. The CDR3 loop reads CASGRGLTYNEQFF. The CDR3 DNA is TGTGCCAGCGGACGGGGGTTAACCTACAATGAGCAGTTCTTC.

V gene TRBV11-2 combines with J gene TRBJ2-3; TRBD2 agrees at 7 bases. This CDR3 comprises 13 residues. V trimming: 8 bases; J trimming: 3 bases; junction bases outside the gene matches: 5. CDR1 and CDR2 (germline): SGHAT, FQNNGV. This CDR3 reads CASGRASTDTQYF. As DNA, the CDR3 is TGTGCCAGCGGGAGGGCGTCAACAGATACGCAGTATTTT.

V usage is TRBV29-1 and J usage is TRBJ2-7; 7 bases fit TRBD2. Germline assignment: CDR1 SQVTM and CDR2 ANQGSEA. V gave up 6 bases and J gave up 1 base; unmatched junction bases: 6. This CDR3 contains 13 residues. The CDR3 DNA reads as TGCAGCGTAGTAGCGGGCTCGTCCTACGAGCAGTACTTC. Translated, it gives CSVVAGSSYEQYF.

V usage is TRBV4-2 and J usage is TRBJ2-5, with D perhaps matching TRBD2 (6 bases). CDR1 and CDR2 (germline): LGHNA, YNFKEQ. V lost 3 bases to trimming and J lost 1 base, with 15 bases between them. CDR3 size: 16 residues. The CDR3 DNA reads TGTGCCAGCAGCCAGACGTCGGGACTGGGCCAAGAGACCCAGTACTTC. Encoded protein: CASSQTSGLGQETQYF.

For this clone: At one end, the junction sequence differs from germline, possibly due to a read error. Other nucleotide sequences from this sample produce the same CDR3. This sequence joins TRBV6-6 and TRBJ1-1, with D possibly being TRBD1 (5 bases). The germline V gene has CDR1 MNHNY and CDR2 SVGAGI (reference sequence). This CDR3 region has 13 residues. The CDR3 sequence is CAATDSLNTEAFF. The CDR3 DNA sequence: TGCGCCGCCACCGACAGTTTGAACACTGAAGCTTTCTTT.

The chain couples TRBV2 to TRBJ2-7, with D tentatively TRBD2 (5 bases). The CDR3 is 14 residues long. Germline CDR1 and CDR2: SNHLY and FYNNEI. Trimming removed 10 bases from V and 3 bases from J, with 19 bases in between. The CDR3, as DNA: TGTGCCATGACCCGAGTGGACTGGGACTACGAGCAGTACTTC. Amino acids: CAMTRVDWDYEQYF.

The V call is TRBV28, the J call TRBJ2-2; 10 bases line up with TRBD1. The J segment lost 6 bases and the V segment lost 6 bases, leaving 10 bases of the junction unmatched. The V gene's germline CDR1 is MDHEN and CDR2 SYDVKM. This CDR3 comprises 16 residues. Here the CDR3 reads CASSPQGQGRPGELFF. CDR3 sequence (DNA): TGTGCCAGCAGCCCCCAGGGACAGGGGAGGCCCGGGGAGCTGTTTTTT.